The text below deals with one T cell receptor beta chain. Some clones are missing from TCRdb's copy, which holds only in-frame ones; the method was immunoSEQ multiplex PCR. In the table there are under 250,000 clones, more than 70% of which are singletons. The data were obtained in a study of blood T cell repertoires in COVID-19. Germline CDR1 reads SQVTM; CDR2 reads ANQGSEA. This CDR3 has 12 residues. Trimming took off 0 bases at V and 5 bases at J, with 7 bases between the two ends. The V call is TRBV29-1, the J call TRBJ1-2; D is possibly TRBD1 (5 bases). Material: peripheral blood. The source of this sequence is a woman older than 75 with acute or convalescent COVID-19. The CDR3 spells CSVEEGGYGYTF. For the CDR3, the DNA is TGCAGCGTTGAAGAGGGGGGATATGGCTACACCTTC.